Listed below are T cell receptor beta chains from one sample, sequenced in a study of T cell clonotyping in hematopoietic cell transplantation. Assay used: immunoSEQ multiplex PCR; TCRdb lists only in-frame clones, some missing. Among over 6,000 clones listed, approximately 86% were seen once. The sample in question was peripheral blood mononuclear cells, obtained before stem cell transplant. The receptors stem from a man aged 30 to 39 with acute myeloid leukemia. Some clones in this sample may be carry-over from other donors' samples. Each CDR3 is given with its conserved first and last residue. Each record gives: J gene, clone size, D gene, V gene, CDR3 protein, CDR3 DNA. D genes are given only for firm matches. The size field is filled for only some rows; it gives once, few, many or a size class.

j_call: TRBJ2-1
clone_size: NA
d_call: NA
v_call: TRBV25-1
cdr3_aa: CASSGQSYNEQFF
cdr3_nt: TGTGCCAGCAGTGGACAGTCCTACAATGAGCAGTTCTTC

j_call: TRBJ2-7
clone_size: once
d_call: NA
v_call: TRBV5-1
cdr3_aa: CASSSRGPSYEQYF
cdr3_nt: TGCGCCAGCAGCTCCCGCGGGCCATCCTACGAGCAGTACTTC

j_call: TRBJ2-5
clone_size: NA
d_call: NA
v_call: TRBV10-3
cdr3_aa: CAISANLEETQYF
cdr3_nt: TGTGCCATCAGTGCGAACTTAGAAGAGACCCAGTACTTC

j_call: TRBJ1-4
clone_size: NA
d_call: NA
v_call: TRBV2
cdr3_aa: CASSGDDYTTNEKLFF
cdr3_nt: TGTGCCAGCAGTGGGGATGATTATACAACTAATGAAAAACTGTTTTTT

j_call: TRBJ2-1
clone_size: NA
d_call: TRBD2
v_call: TRBV7-7
cdr3_aa: CASSLERDGNEQFF
cdr3_nt: TGTGCTAGCAGCTTAGAGCGGGATGGGAATGAGCAGTTCTTC

j_call: TRBJ2-2
clone_size: NA
d_call: NA
v_call: TRBV4-1
cdr3_aa: CASRLSPGASTGELFF
cdr3_nt: TGCGCCAGCAGGCTCAGCCCGGGGGCCAGCACCGGGGAGCTGTTTTTT

j_call: TRBJ2-7
clone_size: NA
d_call: NA
v_call: TRBV19
cdr3_aa: CASSSTSADSYEQYF
cdr3_nt: TGTGCCAGTAGTTCCACCTCGGCAGACTCCTACGAGCAGTACTTC

j_call: TRBJ1-4
clone_size: NA
d_call: NA
v_call: TRBV10-3
cdr3_aa: CAIREEGQGEKLFF
cdr3_nt: TGTGCCATCAGAGAAGAGGGACAAGGTGAAAAGCTGTTTTTT

j_call: TRBJ2-5
clone_size: NA
d_call: TRBD2
v_call: TRBV9
cdr3_aa: CASSVLFGTSEETQYF
cdr3_nt: TGTGCCAGCAGCGTCTTATTCGGGACTAGCGAAGAGACCCAGTACTTC

j_call: TRBJ1-1
clone_size: NA
d_call: NA
v_call: TRBV7-9
cdr3_aa: CASSTSTEAFF
cdr3_nt: TGTGCCAGCAGCACCTCGACTGAAGCTTTCTTT

j_call: TRBJ1-2
clone_size: NA
d_call: TRBD1
v_call: TRBV5-6
cdr3_aa: CASSLGTPGTGYDYGYTF
cdr3_nt: TGTGCCAGCAGCTTGGGGACCCCCGGGACAGGGTACGACTATGGCTACACCTTC

j_call: TRBJ2-7
clone_size: NA
d_call: NA
v_call: TRBV4-1
cdr3_aa: CASSQVSSDEQYF
cdr3_nt: TGCGCCAGCAGCCAAGTTTCGTCCGACGAGCAGTACTTC

j_call: TRBJ1-1
clone_size: NA
d_call: NA
v_call: TRBV4-1
cdr3_aa: CASSPIMDRTPSLNTEAFF
cdr3_nt: TGCGCCAGCAGCCCCATCATGGACAGAACTCCTAGCCTGAACACTGAAGCTTTCTTT

j_call: TRBJ1-6
clone_size: NA
d_call: NA
v_call: TRBV10-3
cdr3_aa: CAIRGADDSPLHF
cdr3_nt: TGTGCCATCAGGGGCGCAGACGATTCACCCCTCCACTTT

j_call: TRBJ1-1
clone_size: NA
d_call: NA
v_call: TRBV15
cdr3_aa: CATSRDTVLNTEAFF
cdr3_nt: TGTGCCACCAGCAGAGATACTGTCTTGAACACTGAAGCTTTCTTT

j_call: TRBJ2-1
clone_size: few
d_call: NA
v_call: TRBV30
cdr3_aa: CAWSVGRYNEQFF
cdr3_nt: TGTGCCTGGAGTGTCGGCAGGTACAATGAGCAGTTCTTC

j_call: TRBJ2-2
clone_size: NA
d_call: TRBD1
v_call: TRBV15
cdr3_aa: CATSAGQGAGELFF
cdr3_nt: TGTGCCACCAGCGCGGGACAGGGGGCCGGGGAGCTGTTTTTT

j_call: TRBJ1-2
clone_size: NA
d_call: NA
v_call: TRBV7-9
cdr3_aa: CASSLTANYGYTF
cdr3_nt: TGTGCCAGCAGCCTGACAGCTAACTATGGCTACACCTTC

j_call: TRBJ2-7
clone_size: NA
d_call: TRBD1
v_call: TRBV13
cdr3_aa: CASSLGLGQGGEQYF
cdr3_nt: TGTGCCAGCAGCTTAGGCCTTGGACAGGGGGGCGAGCAGTACTTC

j_call: TRBJ2-3
clone_size: NA
d_call: TRBD2
v_call: TRBV19
cdr3_aa: CASSGRGADTQYF
cdr3_nt: TGTGCCAGTAGCGGGAGGGGGGCAGATACGCAGTATTTT

j_call: TRBJ1-4
clone_size: NA
d_call: NA
v_call: TRBV4-1
cdr3_aa: CASSHRTDATNEKLFF
cdr3_nt: TGCGCCAGCAGCCATCGGACAGACGCAACTAATGAAAAACTGTTTTTT

j_call: TRBJ2-1
clone_size: large
d_call: TRBD2
v_call: TRBV10-1
cdr3_aa: CASSEDGTSRGQFF
cdr3_nt: TGCGCCAGCAGTGAGGACGGGACTAGTAGGGGGCAGTTCTTC

j_call: TRBJ1-2
clone_size: NA
d_call: NA
v_call: TRBV30
cdr3_aa: CAWSYGLRGYTF
cdr3_nt: TGCGCCTGGAGTTACGGGCTACGGGGCTACACCTTC

j_call: TRBJ1-1
clone_size: NA
d_call: NA
v_call: TRBV5-4
cdr3_aa: CASSLRRVVETEAFF
cdr3_nt: TGTGCCAGCAGCTTGAGGAGGGTGGTAGAAACTGAAGCTTTCTTT

j_call: TRBJ2-7
clone_size: NA
d_call: NA
v_call: TRBV2
cdr3_aa: CASSEQGVGYEQYF
cdr3_nt: TGTGCCAGCAGTGAACAAGGCGTTGGCTACGAGCAGTACTTC

j_call: TRBJ1-1
clone_size: NA
d_call: NA
v_call: TRBV30
cdr3_aa: CAWSLSPNTEAFF
cdr3_nt: TGTGCCTGGTCCCTTAGCCCAAACACTGAAGCTTTCTTT

j_call: TRBJ2-7
clone_size: NA
d_call: NA
v_call: TRBV28
cdr3_aa: CASSTQTGPHEQYF
cdr3_nt: TGTGCCAGCAGTACCCAGACAGGCCCACACGAGCAGTACTTC

j_call: TRBJ2-3
clone_size: NA
d_call: TRBD1
v_call: TRBV5-4
cdr3_aa: CASSLSGGRTDTQYF
cdr3_nt: TGTGCCAGCAGCCTATCAGGGGGCCGAACAGATACGCAGTATTTT

j_call: TRBJ2-7
clone_size: NA
d_call: NA
v_call: TRBV9
cdr3_aa: CASSPGTSSSYEQYF
cdr3_nt: TGTGCCAGCAGCCCCGGGACTTCAAGCTCCTACGAGCAGTACTTC

j_call: TRBJ2-1
clone_size: NA
d_call: NA
v_call: TRBV9
cdr3_aa: CASSAPANEQFF
cdr3_nt: TGTGCCAGCAGCGCCCCGGCCAATGAGCAGTTCTTC

j_call: TRBJ2-5
clone_size: NA
d_call: TRBD2
v_call: TRBV6-4
cdr3_aa: CASAGGEEETQYF
cdr3_nt: TGTGCCAGCGCGGGAGGGGAGGAAGAGACCCAGTACTTC

j_call: TRBJ1-2
clone_size: NA
d_call: NA
v_call: TRBV2
cdr3_aa: CASSEAARSNYGYTF
cdr3_nt: TGTGCCAGCAGTGAGGCAGCTAGATCAAACTATGGCTACACCTTC

j_call: TRBJ1-2
clone_size: NA
d_call: NA
v_call: TRBV7-2
cdr3_aa: CASSFWAAGATRGGYTF
cdr3_nt: TGTGCCAGCAGCTTTTGGGCAGCAGGGGCCACCAGGGGTGGCTACACCTTC

j_call: TRBJ1-1
clone_size: NA
d_call: NA
v_call: TRBV6-5
cdr3_aa: CASSSGMTEAFF
cdr3_nt: TGTGCCAGCAGTTCCGGGATGACTGAAGCTTTCTTT

j_call: TRBJ2-3
clone_size: NA
d_call: TRBD2
v_call: TRBV27
cdr3_aa: CASSSPGLAGVTDTQYF
cdr3_nt: TGTGCCAGCAGTTCCCCCGGTTTAGCGGGAGTTACAGATACGCAGTATTTT

j_call: TRBJ2-3
clone_size: few
d_call: NA
v_call: TRBV2
cdr3_aa: CASNLATDTQYF
cdr3_nt: TGTGCCAGCAACTTGGCCACAGATACGCAGTATTTT

j_call: TRBJ2-7
clone_size: NA
d_call: NA
v_call: TRBV18
cdr3_aa: CASSPGLTSDYEQYF
cdr3_nt: TGTGCCAGCTCCCCGGGACTTACCTCTGACTACGAGCAGTACTTC

j_call: TRBJ2-7
clone_size: NA
d_call: TRBD2
v_call: TRBV28
cdr3_aa: CASGLQTSGTHIPPQTYEQYF
cdr3_nt: TGTGCCAGCGGGCTCCAGACTAGCGGGACCCACATACCCCCGCAAACCTACGAGCAGTACTTC

j_call: TRBJ2-1
clone_size: NA
d_call: TRBD2
v_call: TRBV25-1
cdr3_aa: CASSEGLAGNTEQFF
cdr3_nt: TGTGCCAGCAGTGAGGGACTAGCGGGAAACACTGAGCAGTTCTTC

j_call: TRBJ2-7
clone_size: NA
d_call: TRBD2
v_call: TRBV5-1
cdr3_aa: CASSLVSGGYEQYF
cdr3_nt: TGCGCCAGCAGCTTGGTTAGCGGGGGCTACGAGCAGTACTTC

j_call: TRBJ2-1
clone_size: NA
d_call: NA
v_call: TRBV5-1
cdr3_aa: CASSPRSVAGNNEQFF
cdr3_nt: TGCGCCAGCAGCCCGCGGAGCGTCGCGGGTAACAATGAGCAGTTCTTC

j_call: TRBJ1-1
clone_size: NA
d_call: NA
v_call: TRBV30
cdr3_aa: CAWLFNTEAFF
cdr3_nt: TGTGCCTGGCTATTTAACACTGAAGCTTTCTTT

j_call: TRBJ2-7
clone_size: NA
d_call: TRBD2
v_call: TRBV28
cdr3_aa: CASTRTSGPLSYEQYF
cdr3_nt: TGTGCCAGCACGCGGACTAGCGGGCCGCTTTCCTACGAGCAGTACTTC

j_call: TRBJ1-5
clone_size: few
d_call: NA
v_call: TRBV4-2
cdr3_aa: CASRGQAGTGGNQPQHF
cdr3_nt: TGTGCCAGCAGGGGGCAAGCTGGGACGGGAGGAAATCAGCCCCAGCATTTT

j_call: TRBJ2-1
clone_size: NA
d_call: NA
v_call: TRBV11-1
cdr3_aa: CASSLDTHNEQFF
cdr3_nt: TGTGCCAGCAGCTTAGACACCCACAATGAGCAGTTCTTC

j_call: TRBJ2-7
clone_size: NA
d_call: NA
v_call: TRBV28
cdr3_aa: CASRPVRGGYEQYF
cdr3_nt: TGTGCCAGCAGGCCTGTGAGGGGCGGCTACGAGCAGTACTTC

j_call: TRBJ2-7
clone_size: NA
d_call: TRBD2
v_call: TRBV7-3
cdr3_aa: CASSLTPTSGKDEQYF
cdr3_nt: TGTGCCAGCAGCTTAACGCCGACTAGCGGGAAGGACGAGCAGTACTTC

j_call: TRBJ1-5
clone_size: NA
d_call: NA
v_call: TRBV30
cdr3_aa: CAWSVGGGSQPQHF
cdr3_nt: TGTGCCTGGAGTGTAGGGGGAGGGAGCCAGCCCCAGCATTTT

j_call: TRBJ1-5
clone_size: NA
d_call: NA
v_call: TRBV15
cdr3_aa: CATSRDRVRGNQPQHF
cdr3_nt: TGTGCCACCAGCAGAGATAGGGTTAGGGGCAATCAGCCCCAGCATTTT

j_call: TRBJ2-5
clone_size: NA
d_call: TRBD2
v_call: TRBV5-1
cdr3_aa: CASSEGTSGLETQYF
cdr3_nt: TGCGCCAGCAGCGAGGGGACTAGCGGACTAGAGACCCAGTACTTC

j_call: TRBJ1-1
clone_size: NA
d_call: TRBD1
v_call: TRBV6-1
cdr3_aa: CASSRTGNTEAFF
cdr3_nt: TGTGCCAGCTCGAGGACAGGGAACACTGAAGCTTTCTTT

j_call: TRBJ1-2
clone_size: NA
d_call: TRBD1
v_call: TRBV30
cdr3_aa: CAWSWEMLGQGNYGYTF
cdr3_nt: TGTGCCTGGAGTTGGGAGATGCTGGGACAGGGGAACTATGGCTACACCTTC

j_call: TRBJ2-3
clone_size: NA
d_call: TRBD2
v_call: TRBV6-1
cdr3_aa: CASSAIAGGADTQYF
cdr3_nt: TGTGCCAGCAGTGCAATAGCGGGAGGAGCAGATACGCAGTATTTT

j_call: TRBJ1-1
clone_size: NA
d_call: NA
v_call: TRBV5-1
cdr3_aa: CASSTEGFDTEAFF
cdr3_nt: TGCGCCAGCAGCACCGAGGGTTTCGACACTGAAGCTTTCTTT

j_call: TRBJ1-1
clone_size: NA
d_call: NA
v_call: TRBV5-5
cdr3_aa: CASSLGDNRVAEAFF
cdr3_nt: TGTGCCAGCAGCTTAGGGGACAATCGAGTCGCTGAAGCTTTCTTT